Presented here are 5 T cell receptor beta chains from one specimen sequenced in a study of blood T cell repertoires in COVID-19. The repertoire was sequenced with immunoSEQ multiplex PCR; TCRdb's copy has only in-frame clones and lacks some. The sample has tens of thousands of clones, 85% seen once. Sequencing was performed on peripheral blood. These receptors all come from a human donor with acute or convalescent COVID-19. The donor label of this sample is uncertain.

Only one count was recorded for this clone. The CDR3 DNA follows: TGTGCCAGCAGTTTACGGGACAGGGGAGGCGAGCAGTACTTC. Translating it yields CASSLRDRGGEQYF. The V call is TRBV27, the J call TRBJ2-7, with TRBD1 matching over 10 bases. V was pared by 2 bases and J by 6 bases, with 4 bases of the junction left unmatched. The germline V gene encodes CDR1 MNHEY and CDR2 SMNVEV (reference sequence). CDR3 size: 14 residues.

The chain combines TRBV7-2 with TRBJ2-3, with TRBD2 identical over 11 bases. Germline CDR1 SGHTA, CDR2 FQGNSA. This CDR3 has 15 amino acids. The ends lost 5 bases at V and 1 base at J; junction bases unmatched: 2. CDR3 DNA: TGTGCCAGCAGCGGGGGACTAGCGGGCACAGATACGCAGTATTTT. This encodes CASSGGLAGTDTQYF.

The chain is built from TRBV15 and TRBJ1-2; D remains ambiguous. V lost 0 bases and J lost 3, with 8 bases in between. This CDR3 comprises 14 residues. Germline CDR1 and CDR2: LNHNV and YYDKDF (reference sequence). DNA of the CDR3: TGTGCCACCAGCAGAGATAGAATGGACTATGGCTACACCTTC. It yields the protein CATSRDRMDYGYTF.

The J gene is TRBJ1-3, the V gene TRBV6-6; the D gene is possibly TRBD1 (5 bases). The CDR3 is made up of 15 amino acids. The germline CDR1 and CDR2 sequences are MNHNY and SVGAGI (reference sequence). V shed 8 bases and J shed 0 bases, with 14 bases lying between them. This chain's CDR3 is CASRITGGSGNTIYF. CDR3 coding DNA: TGTGCCAGCCGGATAACAGGTGGCTCTGGAAACACCATATATTTT.

The chain joins TRBV28 to TRBJ1-2, with 7 bases fitting TRBD1. From germline, CDR1 is MDHEN and CDR2 SYDVKM. With V trimmed by 7 bases and J by 0 bases, 14 bases remained unmatched. The CDR3 spans 17 residues. The CDR3 is CASTTGGGGRANYGYTF. In nucleotides, the CDR3 is TGTGCCAGCACCACCGGCGGAGGGGGCAGAGCTAACTATGGCTACACCTTC.